The source of this T cell receptor beta chain is a study of technical replicates of blood from several donors (dated by TCRdb to 2017 to 2019). Trimming removed 0 bases from V and 4 bases from J; the gene matches leave 6 bases unexplained. Via the germline V gene (reference sequence), CDR1 is SGHNT and CDR2 YYREEE. The CDR3 starts with the cysteine, ends with the phenylalanine, and has 17 residues. This entry keeps only the CDR3 DNA: 51 bases, framed from base 1. Libraries were made using the immunoSEQ multiplex PCR assay. Sourced from immuneACCESS, this table was stored by TCRdb with only in-frame sequences that have V and J called. A share of the clones is absent; for the studies checked, an unresolved V gene accounts for under half, and the remainder has no known explanation. In all, the sample holds more than 75,000 clones, and under 96% of those were seen once. The ten most abundant clones make up around 0.38% of the sample.

On this clone itself: The specificity of this receptor is unknown. The record has no base qualities; no much larger clone is one base away.

The clonotype originates from a human donor in good health. Recombination joined TRBV5-4 with TRBJ2-4, and 11 junctional nucleotides match TRBD2. The sequenced material came from T cells isolated from PBMCs. CDR3 region: CASSLAGTSGPKNIQYF. The nucleotide sequence is TGTGCCAGCAGCTTGGCTGGGACTAGCGGCCCTAAAAACATTCAGTACTTC.